The rows below give T cell receptor beta chains drawn from one sample of a study of regulatory T cells in long-lasting Graves disease. TCRdb independently ran MiXCR on the multiplex PCR reads; one entry per CDR3 protein. The sample lists over 650,000 distinct CDR3 sequences, about 32% occurring once. Sequenced material: peripheral blood mononuclear cells (PBMCs), taken when the disease was refractory, from a patient treated with antithyroid drugs. These receptors were taken from a female donor with Graves disease. Each CDR3 is given with its conserved first and last residue. Each record gives: clone size, V gene, J gene, D gene, CDR3 DNA, CDR3 protein. A D gene is named only where the DNA matches it firmly. Some rows mark clone size as missing; the rest say once, few, many or name a class of expanded clone.

abundance: few
v_gene: TRBV6-5
j_gene: TRBJ2-4
d_gene: -
CDR3nt: TGTGCCAGCAGTTCCCGCCACATTCAGTACTTC
CDR3aa: CASSSRHIQYF

abundance: many
v_gene: TRBV29-1
j_gene: TRBJ2-7
d_gene: -
CDR3nt: TGCAGCGTTGTGTGGGGGCGCGGGACAGATGGTACCTACGAGCAGTACTTC
CDR3aa: CSVVWGRGTDGTYEQYF

abundance: few
v_gene: TRBV28
j_gene: TRBJ1-2
d_gene: TRBD1
CDR3nt: TGTGCCAGCAGTTCACCGGGACAGGGGGCGTTTGGCTACACCTTC
CDR3aa: CASSSPGQGAFGYTF

abundance: few
v_gene: TRBV7-8
j_gene: TRBJ1-2
d_gene: -
CDR3nt: TGTGCCAGCAGCTTAGGATACAAGAACTATGGCTACACCTTC
CDR3aa: CASSLGYKNYGYTF

abundance: -
v_gene: TRBV28
j_gene: TRBJ2-7
d_gene: -
CDR3nt: TGTGCCAGCAGTCCCCCCACAGGGCGCTACGAGCAGTACTTC
CDR3aa: CASSPPTGRYEQYF

abundance: -
v_gene: TRBV28
j_gene: TRBJ1-1
d_gene: -
CDR3nt: TGTGCCAGCAGCCCTGGGGGGGGACAGAACACTGAAGCTTTCTTT
CDR3aa: CASSPGGGQNTEAFF

abundance: few
v_gene: TRBV6-1
j_gene: TRBJ2-5
d_gene: -
CDR3nt: TGTGCCAGCAGTGAACTTAGGACCCTTTGGACCCAGTACTTC
CDR3aa: CASSELRTLWTQYF

abundance: few
v_gene: TRBV10-3
j_gene: TRBJ1-1
d_gene: TRBD1
CDR3nt: TGTGCCATCACCACCGGGACAGCGAACACTGAAGCTTTCTTT
CDR3aa: CAITTGTANTEAFF

abundance: -
v_gene: TRBV28
j_gene: TRBJ1-5
d_gene: -
CDR3nt: TGTGCCAGCACGGTGGAACCCGATCAGCCCCAGCATTTT
CDR3aa: CASTVEPDQPQHF

abundance: few
v_gene: TRBV20-1
j_gene: TRBJ1-2
d_gene: -
CDR3nt: TGCAGTGCTCCGAGATCCGGTGTCTATGGCTACACCTTC
CDR3aa: CSAPRSGVYGYTF

abundance: -
v_gene: TRBV10-3
j_gene: TRBJ1-2
d_gene: -
CDR3nt: TGTGCCATCAGTGAGCCAGGGAGCGGCTACACCTTC
CDR3aa: CAISEPGSGYTF

abundance: -
v_gene: TRBV24-1
j_gene: TRBJ2-7
d_gene: -
CDR3nt: TGTGCCACCAGTGATTTGAACATTAGAACCTACGAGCAGTACTTC
CDR3aa: CATSDLNIRTYEQYF

abundance: -
v_gene: TRBV3-1
j_gene: TRBJ2-5
d_gene: -
CDR3nt: TGTGCCAGCAGCCAAAAAGGGGACTTCGGAGAGACCCAGTACTTC
CDR3aa: CASSQKGDFGETQYF

abundance: few
v_gene: TRBV28
j_gene: TRBJ2-4
d_gene: -
CDR3nt: TGTGCCAGCAGTTTAGCGGGGACTCCTAAAAACATTCAGTACTTC
CDR3aa: CASSLAGTPKNIQYF

abundance: -
v_gene: TRBV25-1
j_gene: TRBJ2-6
d_gene: TRBD1
CDR3nt: TGTGCCAGCAGTGAACCAATAAGACAGGGCGGTATTCTCTCTGGGGCCAACGTCCTGACTTTC
CDR3aa: CASSEPIRQGGILSGANVLTF

abundance: -
v_gene: TRBV12-3/TRBV12-4
j_gene: TRBJ1-1
d_gene: -
CDR3nt: TGTGCCAGCAGTTTAGACAGCCTTGAAGCTTTCTTT
CDR3aa: CASSLDSLEAFF

abundance: -
v_gene: TRBV25-1
j_gene: TRBJ1-1
d_gene: -
CDR3nt: TGTGCCAGCCAAGAGACCGGGATAAAAATTAGGACTGAAGCTTTCTTT
CDR3aa: CASQETGIKIRTEAFF

abundance: -
v_gene: TRBV6-2/TRBV6-3
j_gene: TRBJ1-1
d_gene: -
CDR3nt: TGTGCCAGCAGTTATAAGCCATGGGGCACTGAAGCTTTCTTT
CDR3aa: CASSYKPWGTEAFF

abundance: few
v_gene: TRBV4-1
j_gene: TRBJ1-2
d_gene: -
CDR3nt: TGCGCCAGCAGCGGAGGTCGCTATGGCTACACCTTC
CDR3aa: CASSGGRYGYTF

abundance: many
v_gene: TRBV3-1
j_gene: TRBJ1-2
d_gene: -
CDR3nt: TGTGCCAGCAGCCAGGGGGGCTATGGCTACACCTTC
CDR3aa: CASSQGGYGYTF

abundance: -
v_gene: TRBV30
j_gene: TRBJ1-1
d_gene: TRBD1
CDR3nt: TGTGCCTGGAGTTACGACAGGGGTCGCACTGAAGCTTTCTTT
CDR3aa: CAWSYDRGRTEAFF

abundance: -
v_gene: TRBV2
j_gene: TRBJ1-5
d_gene: TRBD1
CDR3nt: TGTGCCAGCAGCCTAACCAGGGACAGGGGAGGCAATCAGCCCCAGCATTTT
CDR3aa: CASSLTRDRGGNQPQHF

abundance: once
v_gene: TRBV7-6
j_gene: TRBJ2-7
d_gene: TRBD2
CDR3nt: TGTGCCAGCAGCAAACAGACTAGCGGGACCCTCTACGAGCAGTACTTC
CDR3aa: CASSKQTSGTLYEQYF

abundance: -
v_gene: TRBV6-2/TRBV6-3
j_gene: TRBJ2-6
d_gene: TRBD1
CDR3nt: TGTGCCAGCAGTAACCGGGACAGGGCGGCTGGGGCCAACGTCCTGACTTTC
CDR3aa: CASSNRDRAAGANVLTF

abundance: -
v_gene: TRBV20-1
j_gene: TRBJ1-5
d_gene: -
CDR3nt: TGCAGTGCTAGAGATTTCAATCAGCCCCAGCATTTT
CDR3aa: CSARDFNQPQHF

abundance: few
v_gene: TRBV6-1
j_gene: TRBJ2-5
d_gene: -
CDR3nt: TGTGCCAGCAGTGCCGGGGAGCTAGGGACCCAGTACTTC
CDR3aa: CASSAGELGTQYF

abundance: -
v_gene: TRBV25-1
j_gene: TRBJ2-5
d_gene: -
CDR3nt: TGTGCCAGCAGTGAGGGGGGATACCAAGAGACCCAGTACTTC
CDR3aa: CASSEGGYQETQYF

abundance: few
v_gene: TRBV20-1
j_gene: TRBJ1-1
d_gene: -
CDR3nt: TGCAGTGCTAGACCTTCAGGGGTCACTGAAGCTTTCTTT
CDR3aa: CSARPSGVTEAFF

abundance: few
v_gene: TRBV12-3/TRBV12-4
j_gene: TRBJ2-4
d_gene: -
CDR3nt: TGTGCCAGCTCTCCAGGGGAGCACATTCAGTACTTC
CDR3aa: CASSPGEHIQYF

abundance: -
v_gene: TRBV25-1
j_gene: TRBJ2-7
d_gene: TRBD2
CDR3nt: TGTGCCAGCAGTGAATATGGAGGCGGGGGCGAGCAGTACTTC
CDR3aa: CASSEYGGGGEQYF

abundance: -
v_gene: TRBV27
j_gene: TRBJ2-3
d_gene: -
CDR3nt: TGTGCCAGCAGGTTTGATCAGGGATTTGATACGCAGTATTTT
CDR3aa: CASRFDQGFDTQYF

abundance: once
v_gene: TRBV20-1
j_gene: TRBJ2-7
d_gene: -
CDR3nt: TGCAGTGCCGTGGACCCCTCCTACGAGCAGTACTTC
CDR3aa: CSAVDPSYEQYF